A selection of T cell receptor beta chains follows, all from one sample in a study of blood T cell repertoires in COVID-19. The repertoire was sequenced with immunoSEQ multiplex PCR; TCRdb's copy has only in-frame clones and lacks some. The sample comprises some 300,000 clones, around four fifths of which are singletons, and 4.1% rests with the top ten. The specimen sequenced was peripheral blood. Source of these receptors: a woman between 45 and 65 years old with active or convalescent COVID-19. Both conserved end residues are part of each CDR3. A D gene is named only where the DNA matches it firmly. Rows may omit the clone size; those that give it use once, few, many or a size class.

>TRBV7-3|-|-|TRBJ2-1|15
CASSFLSASYNEQFF
TGTGCCAGCAGCTTCCTTAGTGCTTCCTACAATGAGCAGTTCTTC
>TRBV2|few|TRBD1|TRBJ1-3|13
CASSAVRGNTIYF
TGTGCCAGCAGTGCCGTCAGGGGGAACACCATATATTTT
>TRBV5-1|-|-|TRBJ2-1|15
CASSQSPVAYNEQFF
TGCGCCAGCAGCCAAAGCCCTGTAGCCTACAATGAGCAGTTCTTC
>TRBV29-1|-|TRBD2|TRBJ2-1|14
CSVGTSGFYNEQFF
TGCAGCGTGGGGACTAGCGGCTTTTACAATGAGCAGTTCTTC
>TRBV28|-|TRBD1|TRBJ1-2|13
CASSLRRGLGYTF
TGTGCCAGCAGTTTGCGAAGGGGGCTTGGCTACACCTTC
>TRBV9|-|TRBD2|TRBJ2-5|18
CASSTKRTSGLNQETQYF
TGTGCCAGCAGCACCAAACGGACTAGCGGCTTGAACCAAGAGACCCAGTACTTC
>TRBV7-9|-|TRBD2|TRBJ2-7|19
CASSSSLAGGPRYSYEQYF
TGTGCCAGCAGCTCCTCCCTAGCGGGAGGGCCGCGATACTCCTACGAGCAGTACTTC
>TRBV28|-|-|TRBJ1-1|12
CASVRSGTEAFF
TGTGCCAGCGTTCGCTCGGGCACTGAAGCTTTCTTT
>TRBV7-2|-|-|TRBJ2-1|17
CASSSRLQLSSYNEQFF
TGTGCCAGCAGCTCAAGACTACAATTGAGCTCCTACAATGAGCAGTTCTTC
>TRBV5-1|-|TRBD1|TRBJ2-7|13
CASSRDRGYEQYF
TGCGCCAGCAGCCGGGACAGGGGTTATGAGCAGTACTTC
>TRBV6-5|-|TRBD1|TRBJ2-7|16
CASSYFPGQGTYEQYF
TGTGCCAGCAGTTACTTCCCGGGACAGGGTACCTACGAGCAGTACTTC
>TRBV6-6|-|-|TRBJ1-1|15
CASSYLGPGNTEAFF
TGTGCCAGCAGTTACCTGGGCCCAGGGAACACTGAAGCTTTCTTT
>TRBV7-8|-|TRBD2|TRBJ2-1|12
CASSPGGSWQFF
TGTGCCAGCAGCCCCGGGGGGAGCTGGCAGTTCTTC